Sequencing of this T cell receptor (beta chain) was carried out in a study of blood T cell repertoires in COVID-19. The assay was immunoSEQ multiplex PCR, and TCRdb's table has in-frame clones only and misses some. The sample has 400,000 to 450,000 clones; 90% are singletons. The specimen was PBMCs or T cells enriched from blood (not recorded which). The sequence was obtained from a man between 18 and 29 years old who had recovered from COVID-19.

CDR3 residues: CASSQLRTSGNTGELFF. DNA for the CDR3: TGTGCCAGCAGCCAATTAAGGACTAGCGGAAACACCGGGGAGCTGTTTTTT. This chain uses TRBV3-1 (or the pseudogene TRBV3-2) with TRBJ2-2, with TRBD2 identical over 10 bases. The CDR3 has 17 amino acids. Germline-derived CDR1 and CDR2 are LGHDT and YNNKEL (reference sequence). The junction had 5 bases not matched to a gene; V was cut back by 2 bases and J by 2 bases.